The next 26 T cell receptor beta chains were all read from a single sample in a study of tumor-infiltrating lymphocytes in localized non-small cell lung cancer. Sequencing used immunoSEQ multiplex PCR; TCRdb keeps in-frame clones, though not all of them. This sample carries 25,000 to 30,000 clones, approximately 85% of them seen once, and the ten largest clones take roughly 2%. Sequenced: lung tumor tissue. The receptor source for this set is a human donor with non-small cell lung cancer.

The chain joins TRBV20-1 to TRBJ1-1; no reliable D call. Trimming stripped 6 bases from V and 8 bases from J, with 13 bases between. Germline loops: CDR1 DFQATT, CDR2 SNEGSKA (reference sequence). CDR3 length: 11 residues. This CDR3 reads CSARDRIEAFF. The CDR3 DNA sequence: TGCAGTGCAAGGGATAGGATAGAAGCTTTCTTT.

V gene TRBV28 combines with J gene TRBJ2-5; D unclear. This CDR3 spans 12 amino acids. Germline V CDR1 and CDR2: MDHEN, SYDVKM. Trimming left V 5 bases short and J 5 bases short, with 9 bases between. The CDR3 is CASSLLLETQYF. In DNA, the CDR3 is TGTGCCAGCAGTCTACTATTGGAGACCCAGTACTTC. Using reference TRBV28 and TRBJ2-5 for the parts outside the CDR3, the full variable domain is DVKVTQSSRYLVKRTGEKVFLECVQDMDHENMFWYRQDPGLGLRLIYFSYDVKMKEKGDIPEGYSVSREKKERFSLILESASTNQTSMYLCASSLLLETQYFGPGTRLLVL.

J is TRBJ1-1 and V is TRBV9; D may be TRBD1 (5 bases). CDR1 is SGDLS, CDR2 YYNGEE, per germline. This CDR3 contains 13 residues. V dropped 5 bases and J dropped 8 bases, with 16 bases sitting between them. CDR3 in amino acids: CASSPAGAGEAFF. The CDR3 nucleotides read TGTGCCAGCAGTCCCGCTGGGGCGGGGGAAGCTTTCTTT.

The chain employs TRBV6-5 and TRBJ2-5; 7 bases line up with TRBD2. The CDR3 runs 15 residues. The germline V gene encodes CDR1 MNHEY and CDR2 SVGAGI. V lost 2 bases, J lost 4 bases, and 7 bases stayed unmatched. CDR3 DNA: TGTGCCAGCAGTTACGGGGCAGGGAGGGGAGAGACCCAGTACTTC. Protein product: CASSYGAGRGETQYF.

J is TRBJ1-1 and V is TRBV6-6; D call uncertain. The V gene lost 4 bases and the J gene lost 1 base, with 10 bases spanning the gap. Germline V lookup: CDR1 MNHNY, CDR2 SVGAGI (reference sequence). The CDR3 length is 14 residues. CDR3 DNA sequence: TGTGCCAGCAGTTCGCGGGGAGGGAACACTGAAGCTTTCTTT. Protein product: CASSSRGGNTEAFF.

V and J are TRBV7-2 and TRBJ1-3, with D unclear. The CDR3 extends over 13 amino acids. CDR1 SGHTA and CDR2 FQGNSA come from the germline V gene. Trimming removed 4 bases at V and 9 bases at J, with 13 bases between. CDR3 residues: CASSSSPGFTIYF. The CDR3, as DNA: TGTGCCAGCAGCTCCTCCCCCGGGTTCACCATATATTTT.

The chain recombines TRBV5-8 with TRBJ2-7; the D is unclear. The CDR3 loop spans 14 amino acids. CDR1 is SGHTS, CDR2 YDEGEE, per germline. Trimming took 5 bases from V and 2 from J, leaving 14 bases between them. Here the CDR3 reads CASRLPGLTYEQYF. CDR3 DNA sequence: TGTGCCAGCAGGCTGCCGGGCCTTACCTACGAGCAGTACTTC.

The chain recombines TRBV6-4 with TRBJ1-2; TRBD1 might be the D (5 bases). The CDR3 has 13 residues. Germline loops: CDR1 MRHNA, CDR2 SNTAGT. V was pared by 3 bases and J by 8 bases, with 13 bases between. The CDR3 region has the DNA TGTGCCAGCAGTGAGTTTGGGGGGAGAGGCTACACCTTC. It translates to CASSEFGGRGYTF.

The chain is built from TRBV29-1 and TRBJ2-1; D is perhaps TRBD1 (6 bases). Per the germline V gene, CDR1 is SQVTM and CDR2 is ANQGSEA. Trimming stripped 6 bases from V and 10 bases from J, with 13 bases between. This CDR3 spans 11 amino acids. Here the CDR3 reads CSVLTGLEQFF. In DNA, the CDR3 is TGCAGCGTACTTACAGGGTTGGAGCAGTTCTTC.

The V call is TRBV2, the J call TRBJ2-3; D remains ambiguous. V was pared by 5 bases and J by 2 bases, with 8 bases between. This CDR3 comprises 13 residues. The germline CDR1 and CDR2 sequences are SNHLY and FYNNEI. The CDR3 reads CASSRATTDTQYF. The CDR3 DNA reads TGTGCCAGCAGTCGGGCTACCACAGATACGCAGTATTTT.

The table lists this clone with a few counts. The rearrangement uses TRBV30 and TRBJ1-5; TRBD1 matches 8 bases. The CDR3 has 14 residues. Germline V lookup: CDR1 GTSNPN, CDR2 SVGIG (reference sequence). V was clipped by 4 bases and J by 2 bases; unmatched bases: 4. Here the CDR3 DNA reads TGTGCCTGGACCCAGGGGGCAGGCAATCAGCCCCAGCATTTT. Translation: CAWTQGAGNQPQHF.

The CDR3 is CASSVKAHGEAFF. The CDR3 DNA reads as TGTGCCAGCAGCGTAAAGGCCCACGGTGAAGCTTTCTTT. The rearrangement uses TRBV9 and TRBJ1-1; D call uncertain. Germline CDR1 SGDLS, CDR2 YYNGEE. The CDR3 has 13 residues. V gave up 1 base and J gave up 7 bases, with 11 bases separating them. Full variable domain (outside the CDR3, taken from reference TRBV9 and TRBJ1-1): DSGVTQTPKHLITATGQRVTLRCSPRSGDLSVYWYQQSLDQGLQFLIQYYNGEERAKGNILERFSAQQFPDLHSELNLSSLELGDSALYFCASSVKAHGEAFFGQGTRLTVV.

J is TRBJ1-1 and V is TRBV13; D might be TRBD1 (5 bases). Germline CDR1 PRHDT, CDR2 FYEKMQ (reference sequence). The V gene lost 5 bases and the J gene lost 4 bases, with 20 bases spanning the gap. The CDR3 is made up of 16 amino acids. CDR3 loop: CASSPEGRGLTTEAFF. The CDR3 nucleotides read TGTGCCAGCAGCCCGGAGGGGCGGGGCCTCACCACTGAAGCTTTCTTT.

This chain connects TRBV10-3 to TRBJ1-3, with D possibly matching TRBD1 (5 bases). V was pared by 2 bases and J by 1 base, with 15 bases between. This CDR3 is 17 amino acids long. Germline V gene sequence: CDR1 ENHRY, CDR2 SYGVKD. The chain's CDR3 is CAISEGQARISGNTIYF. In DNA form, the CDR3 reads TGTGCCATCAGTGAGGGACAAGCTAGGATTTCTGGAAACACCATATATTTT.

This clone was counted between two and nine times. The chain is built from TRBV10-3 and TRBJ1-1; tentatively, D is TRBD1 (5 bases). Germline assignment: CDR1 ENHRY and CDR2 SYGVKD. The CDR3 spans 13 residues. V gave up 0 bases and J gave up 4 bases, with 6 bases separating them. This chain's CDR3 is CAISESGPTEAFF. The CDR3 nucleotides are TGTGCCATCAGTGAGTCGGGGCCCACTGAAGCTTTCTTT.

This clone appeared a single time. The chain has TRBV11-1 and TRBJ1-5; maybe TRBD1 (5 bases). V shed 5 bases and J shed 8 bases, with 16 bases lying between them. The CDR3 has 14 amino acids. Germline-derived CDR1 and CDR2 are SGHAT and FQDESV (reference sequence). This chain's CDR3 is CASSRDPREEPQHF. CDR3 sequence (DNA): TGTGCCAGCAGCCGGGACCCCCGGGAGGAGCCCCAGCATTTT.

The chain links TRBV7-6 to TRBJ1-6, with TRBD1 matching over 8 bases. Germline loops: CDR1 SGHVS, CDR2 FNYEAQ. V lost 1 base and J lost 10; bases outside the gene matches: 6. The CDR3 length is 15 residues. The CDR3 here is CASSLGGQGLSPLHF. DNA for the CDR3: TGTGCCAGCAGCTTAGGTGGACAGGGTTTATCACCCCTCCACTTT.

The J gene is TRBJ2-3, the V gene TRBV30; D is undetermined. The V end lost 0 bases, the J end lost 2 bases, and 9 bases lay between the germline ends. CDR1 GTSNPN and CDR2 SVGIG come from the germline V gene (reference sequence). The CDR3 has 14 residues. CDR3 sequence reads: CAWSVGRPTDTQYF. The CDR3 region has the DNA TGTGCCTGGAGTGTAGGCAGACCCACAGATACGCAGTATTTT.

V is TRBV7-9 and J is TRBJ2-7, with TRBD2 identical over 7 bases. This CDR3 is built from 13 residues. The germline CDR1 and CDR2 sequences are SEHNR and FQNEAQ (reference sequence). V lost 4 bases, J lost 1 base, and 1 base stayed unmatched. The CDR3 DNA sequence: TGTGCCAGCAGCTGGGGGGGTTCCTACGAGCAGTACTTC. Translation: CASSWGGSYEQYF.

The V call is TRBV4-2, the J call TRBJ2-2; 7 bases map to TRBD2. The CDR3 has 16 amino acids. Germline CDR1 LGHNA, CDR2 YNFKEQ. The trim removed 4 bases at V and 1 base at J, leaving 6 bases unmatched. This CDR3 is CASSLVRGGNTGELFF. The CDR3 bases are TGTGCCAGCAGCCTGGTACGCGGGGGGAACACCGGGGAGCTGTTTTTT.

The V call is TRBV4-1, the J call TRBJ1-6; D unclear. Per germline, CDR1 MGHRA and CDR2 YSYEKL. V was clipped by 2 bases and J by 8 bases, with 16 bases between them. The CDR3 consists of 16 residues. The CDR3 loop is CASSQPTAGRYSPLHF. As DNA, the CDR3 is TGCGCCAGCAGCCAACCCACTGCCGGACGGTATTCACCCCTCCACTTT.

The CDR3 sequence is CASARIRETGSYEQYF. The CDR3 nucleotides read TGTGCCAGCGCTCGAATAAGGGAAACAGGCTCCTACGAGCAGTACTTC. This rearrangement joins TRBV28 to TRBJ2-7; perhaps TRBD1 as D (5 bases). Trimming shortened V by 8 bases and J by 0 bases, and 20 bases separated the two germline ends. CDR1 is MDHEN and CDR2 is SYDVKM in the germline V gene. The CDR3 spans 16 residues.

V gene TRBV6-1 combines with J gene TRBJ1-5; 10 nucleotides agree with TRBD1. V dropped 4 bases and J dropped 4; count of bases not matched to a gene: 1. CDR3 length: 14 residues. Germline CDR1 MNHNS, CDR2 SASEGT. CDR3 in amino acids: CASSGGQGNQPQHF. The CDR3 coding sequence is TGTGCCAGCAGTGGGGGACAGGGGAATCAGCCCCAGCATTTT.

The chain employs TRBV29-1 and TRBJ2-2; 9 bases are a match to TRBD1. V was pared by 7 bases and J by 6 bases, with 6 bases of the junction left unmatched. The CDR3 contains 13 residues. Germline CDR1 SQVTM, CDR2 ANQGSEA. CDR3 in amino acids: CSADRGAAGELFF. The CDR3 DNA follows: TGCAGCGCCGACAGGGGGGCCGCCGGGGAGCTGTTTTTT.

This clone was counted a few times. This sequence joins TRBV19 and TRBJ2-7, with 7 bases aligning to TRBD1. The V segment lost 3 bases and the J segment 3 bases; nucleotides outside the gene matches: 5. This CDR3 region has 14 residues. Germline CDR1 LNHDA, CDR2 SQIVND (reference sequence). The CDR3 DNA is TGTGCCAGTAGTATCCGGACAGGCGGCTACGAGCAGTACTTC. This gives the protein CASSIRTGGYEQYF.

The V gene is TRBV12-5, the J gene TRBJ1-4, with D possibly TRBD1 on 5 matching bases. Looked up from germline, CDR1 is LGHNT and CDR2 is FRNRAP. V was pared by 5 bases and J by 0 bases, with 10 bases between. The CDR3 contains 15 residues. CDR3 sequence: CASGVGDSTNEKLFF. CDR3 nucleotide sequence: TGTGCTAGTGGTGTAGGGGATTCAACTAATGAAAAACTGTTTTTT.